This T cell receptor beta chain was recovered during a study of blood T cell repertoires in COVID-19. Study at large: Acute-phase and convalescent COVID-19 samples originated in the United States, Italy and Spain.

This clone was seen only a few times. This CDR3 comprises 16 residues. Trimming pared 0 bases from V and 3 bases from J, leaving 14 bases between. Germline CDR1 and CDR2: LNHNV and YYDKDF (reference sequence). The repertoire was sequenced with immunoSEQ multiplex PCR; TCRdb's copy has only in-frame clones and lacks some. This table has 280,000 or so clones, over 75% appearing once. Sequencing was carried out using peripheral blood. This sequence originates from a man aged 18 to 29 with active or convalescent COVID-19. The chain employs TRBV15 and TRBJ1-1; D unclear. DNA for the CDR3: TGTGCCACCAGCAGAGATTACTCCGGAGGGTACACTGAAGCTTTCTTT. This encodes CATSRDYSGGYTEAFF. Full variable domain (missing parts from reference TRBV15 and TRBJ1-1): DAMVIQNPRYQVTQFGKPVTLSCSQTLNHNVMYWYQQKSSQAPKLLFHYYDKDFNNEADTPDNFQSRRPNTSFCFLDIRSPGLGDTAMYLCATSRDYSGGYTEAFFGQGTRLTVV.